Below are 16 T cell receptor beta chains sequenced from a single sample in a study of blood T cell repertoires in COVID-19. Only in-frame clones appear in the TCRdb table, and some are missing; sequencing was by immunoSEQ multiplex PCR. The repertoire holds some 220,000 clones, with 65% to 85% as singletons. Input material: peripheral blood. The receptors were sampled from a woman in her 30s with COVID-19, enrolled during active disease.

This clone was seen at least ten times. The rearrangement joins TRBV7-3 to TRBJ1-2, with D perhaps TRBD1 (5 bases). This CDR3 is 13 amino acids long. The ends were cut back, 4 bases at V and 2 bases at J, with 8 bases in the middle. From germline, CDR1 is SGHTA and CDR2 FQGTGA. CDR3 sequence (DNA): TGTGCCAGCAGCTCGGACACAAACTATGGCTACACCTTC. It encodes CASSSDTNYGYTF.

The chain has TRBV5-1 and TRBJ1-3; D call uncertain. Trimming removed 6 bases from V and 1 base from J, with 11 bases in between. The CDR3 loop spans 14 amino acids. Germline assignment: CDR1 SGHRS and CDR2 YFSETQ. CDR3 residues: CASTSGLSGNTIYF. CDR3 sequence (DNA): TGCGCCAGCACTAGTGGTTTGTCTGGAAACACCATATATTTT. The full variable domain, its missing parts supplied by reference TRBV5-1 and TRBJ1-3, is KAGVTQTPRYLIKTRGQQVTLSCSPISGHRSVSWYQQTPGQGLQFLFEYFSETQRNKGNFPGRFSGRQFSNSRSEMNVSTLELGDSALYLCASTSGLSGNTIYFGEGSWLTVV.

This clone was seen only a few times. The gene calls are TRBV6-5 and TRBJ1-1; no definite D call. V was pared by 6 bases and J by 4 bases, with 12 bases between. Looked up from germline, CDR1 is MNHEY and CDR2 is SVGAGI. The CDR3 contains 13 residues. CDR3 DNA: TGTGCCAGCAGCACCCATGAGGTCACTGAAGCTTTCTTT. This translates into CASSTHEVTEAFF.

The chain links TRBV29-1 to TRBJ1-4; D is perhaps TRBD1 (6 bases). Germline lookup yields CDR1 SQVTM and CDR2 ANQGSEA. The CDR3 spans 14 residues. V was shortened by 3 bases and J by 7 bases, with 15 bases between the two germline ends. CDR3 region: CSVECHREAEKLFF. The CDR3, as DNA: TGCAGCGTTGAGTGTCACAGGGAAGCTGAAAAACTGTTTTTT.

This chain links TRBV7-2 with TRBJ1-3; D is perhaps TRBD1 (6 bases). CDR1 is SGHTA, CDR2 FQGNSA, per germline. Deletions cut 2 bases from V and 2 bases from J, with 10 bases between. The CDR3 totals 15 residues. The CDR3 loop reads CASSLSGTPGNTIYF. The CDR3 coding sequence is TGTGCCAGCAGCTTATCCGGGACACCTGGAAACACCATATATTTT. The whole variable domain, remainder taken from reference TRBV7-2 and TRBJ1-3, is GAGVSQSPSNKVTEKGKDVELRCDPISGHTALYWYRQSLGQGLEFLIYFQGNSAPDKSGLPSDRFSAERTGGSVSTLTIQRTQQEDSAVYLCASSLSGTPGNTIYFGEGSWLTVV.

The chain joins TRBV14 to TRBJ2-4; 10 bases are a match to TRBD2. The CDR3 spans 15 residues. Unmatched junction bases numbered 3, after V lost 1 base and J lost 6 bases. Per the germline V gene, CDR1 is SGHDN and CDR2 is FVKESK. The CDR3 DNA follows: TGTGCCAGCAGCCAAGGCCCTAGCGGGAGAAACATTCAGTACTTC. Translated, it gives CASSQGPSGRNIQYF.

The table lists this clone with a few counts. V gene TRBV12-1 combines with J gene TRBJ1-2; the DNA was not compared with TRBD1, the D call given in the table. TRBV12-1 is deemed a pseudogene. The CDR3 extends over 14 amino acids. CDR3 coding DNA: TGTGCCAGCAGTGACAGACAACTTAACTATGGCTACACCTTC. Encoded protein: CASSDRQLNYGYTF.

J is TRBJ2-3 and V is TRBV29-1, with D maybe TRBD2 (6 bases). CDR3 length: 14 residues. From germline, CDR1 is SQVTM and CDR2 ANQGSEA. V shed 4 bases and J shed 3 bases, with 14 bases lying between them. Here the CDR3 DNA reads TGCAGCGTTGTCCTAGCGAGAGGGACAGATACGCAGTATTTT. Its protein product is CSVVLARGTDTQYF.

V gene TRBV24-1 combines with J gene TRBJ2-2; D gene uncertain. Germline CDR1 and CDR2: KGHDR and SFDVKD. V dropped 7 bases and J dropped 6 bases, with 5 bases sitting between them. The CDR3 covers 11 residues. The CDR3 coding sequence is TGTGCCACCAGCTATGCCGGGGAGCTGTTTTTT. Translated, it gives CATSYAGELFF.

The CDR3 sequence is CASSESTGGDTEAFF. As DNA, the CDR3 is TGTGCCAGCTCGGAGTCGACAGGGGGGGACACTGAAGCTTTCTTT. The chain employs TRBV18 and TRBJ1-1; 9 bases align to TRBD1. Germline lookup yields CDR1 KGHSH and CDR2 LQKENI. V lost 6 bases and J lost 3; bases outside the gene matches: 8. CDR3 length: 15 amino acids.

This clone appeared a few times. The chain joins TRBV4-3 to TRBJ2-3; 8 bases map to TRBD1. Trimming removed 3 bases from V and 4 bases from J; junction bases left unmatched: 6. This CDR3 comprises 15 residues. CDR1 LGHNA and CDR2 YSLEER come from the germline V gene. CDR3 DNA sequence: TGCGCCAGCAGCCATGAGGACAGGGCGGCAGATACGCAGTATTTT. Protein: CASSHEDRAADTQYF.

The chain employs TRBV19 and TRBJ2-5, with D perhaps matching TRBD2 (6 bases). Per the germline V gene, CDR1 is LNHDA and CDR2 is SQIVND (reference sequence). The CDR3 sequence is 15 residues long. Trimming removed 4 bases at V and 3 bases at J, with 15 bases between. As DNA, the CDR3 is TGTGCCAGTAGTACTGGGACTGCACCGAAAGAGACCCAGTACTTC. This codes for CASSTGTAPKETQYF.

CDR3 in DNA: TGTGCCAGCAGCTCCCAGGGGACCGGGGAGCTGTTTTTT. It is translated as CASSSQGTGELFF. The chain recombines TRBV7-7 with TRBJ2-2; tentatively, D is TRBD1 (6 bases). The germline gives CDR1 SSHAT, CDR2 FNYEAQ (reference sequence). This CDR3 has 13 residues. The germline V and J ends were trimmed by 4 bases and 5 bases, with 8 bases remaining between them.

V usage is TRBV7-6 and J usage is TRBJ1-3, with 8 positions matching TRBD1. The ends lost 5 bases at V and 4 bases at J; junction bases unmatched: 10. This CDR3 is 16 amino acids long. Germline assignment: CDR1 SGHVS and CDR2 FNYEAQ. Here the CDR3 reads CASSAADRETGNTIYF. The CDR3 coding sequence is TGTGCCAGCAGCGCGGCGGACAGGGAGACAGGAAACACCATATATTTT. The full variable domain, with the rest looked up from reference TRBV7-6 and TRBJ1-3, is GAGVSQSPRYKVTKRGQDVALRCDPISGHVSLYWYRQALGQGPEFLTYFNYEAQQDKSGLPNDRFSAERPEGSISTLTIQRTEQRDSAMYRCASSAADRETGNTIYFGEGSWLTVV.

The genes are TRBV5-6 and TRBJ2-5, with 11 bases lining up with TRBD1. This CDR3 region has 14 residues. Per the germline V gene, CDR1 is SGHDT and CDR2 is YYEEEE. Unmatched junction bases numbered 6, after V lost 7 bases and J lost 4 bases. In nucleotides, the CDR3 is TGTGCCAGCCGAGGGACAGGGGGATCAGAGACCCAGTACTTC. Translating gives CASRGTGGSETQYF. Combining the CDR3 with reference TRBV5-6 and TRBJ2-5 gives the whole variable domain DAGVTQSPTHLIKTRGQQVTLRCSPKSGHDTVSWYQQALGQGPQFIFQYYEEEERQRGNFPDRFSGHQFPNYSSELNVNALLLGDSALYLCASRGTGGSETQYFGPGTRLLVL.

This chain connects TRBV20-1 to TRBJ2-1, with 9 bases identical to TRBD1. V lost 3 bases, J lost 14 bases, and 2 bases stayed unmatched. The CDR3 covers 10 residues. Germline-derived CDR1 and CDR2 are DFQATT and SNEGSKA (reference sequence). The CDR3 loop reads CSASRDREFF. Written as DNA, the CDR3 is TGCAGTGCTAGCCGGGACAGGGAGTTCTTC.